The 19 T cell receptor beta chains presented below share a single source sample, sequenced in a study of cytomegalovirus exposure and HLA in healthy donors. The PCR employed 60 Vbeta primers together with 13 Jbeta primers. Assay used: immunoSEQ multiplex PCR; TCRdb lists only in-frame clones, some missing. The sample has approximately 77,000 clones; roughly 80% are singletons. The sample taken for sequencing was PBMCs. The receptors shown here come from a man between 35 and 55 years old in good health and CMV-seronegative.

The chain has TRBV7-2 and TRBJ1-3, with D possibly matching TRBD1 (6 bases). CDR1 is SGHTA and CDR2 is FQGNSA in the germline V gene. The length of the CDR3 is 17 residues. Trimming removed 6 bases from V and 0 bases from J, with 18 bases in between. The CDR3 nucleotides are TGTGCCAGCAGGCCCGGGACACCCAACTACTCTGGAAACACCATATATTTT. Its protein is CASRPGTPNYSGNTIYF.

The CDR3 DNA follows: TGTGCCAGCAGCCCGTCCGGGGGCTCCTACGAGCAGTACTTC. Residues: CASSPSGGSYEQYF. The chain employs TRBV7-3 and TRBJ2-7; possibly TRBD2 for D (6 bases). V was shortened by 5 bases and J by 0 bases, with 11 bases between the two germline ends. CDR1 is SGHTA and CDR2 is FQGTGA in the germline V gene. The CDR3 consists of 14 residues.

This chain uses TRBV11-3 with TRBJ2-7, with 11 bases lining up with TRBD1. Germline V gives CDR1 SGHNT, CDR2 YENEEA. The ends lost 6 bases at V and 2 bases at J; junction bases unmatched: 6. The CDR3 has 15 residues. This CDR3 reads CASRIPGQGAYEQYF. The DNA for the CDR3 is TGTGCCAGCAGGATTCCGGGACAGGGGGCCTACGAGCAGTACTTC.

V gene TRBV15 combines with J gene TRBJ2-7; 7 bases match TRBD2. The CDR3 has 13 amino acids. After removal of 5 bases from V and 6 bases from J, the junction contained 7 bases not matched to a gene. Germline V gives CDR1 LNHNV, CDR2 YYDKDF (reference sequence). For the CDR3, the DNA is TGTGCCACCAGCCGCGGGGGACGGGGCGAGCAGTACTTC. Its translation: CATSRGGRGEQYF.

The chain uses TRBV7-6 and TRBJ2-7; D gene unclear. The V end was cut by 1 base, the J end by 0 bases, with 4 bases between. Germline CDR1 and CDR2: SGHVS and FNYEAQ. The CDR3 length is 13 residues. Here the CDR3 DNA reads TGTGCCAGCAGCTTAGGAGTCTCCTACGAGCAGTACTTC. Its translation is CASSLGVSYEQYF.

This CDR3 is CASSFLLTSGVGEQYF. CDR3 nucleotides: TGTGCCAGCAGCTTCCTCCTAACTAGCGGGGTCGGGGAGCAGTACTTC. V is TRBV7-2 and J is TRBJ2-7; 10 bases map to TRBD2. After removal of 3 bases from V and 7 bases from J, the junction contained 12 bases not matched to a gene. The CDR3 spans 16 residues. Germline V gives CDR1 SGHTA, CDR2 FQGNSA.

There are a few counts of this clone. This chain connects TRBV9 to TRBJ2-2, with a possible D match to TRBD1 (5 bases). V lost 3 bases to trimming and J lost 4 bases, with 10 bases between them. The CDR3 covers 14 residues. Germline CDR1 and CDR2: SGDLS and YYNGEE. CDR3 sequence reads: CASSGREGTGELFF. The DNA of the CDR3 is TGTGCCAGCAGCGGCAGGGAAGGCACCGGGGAGCTGTTTTTT.

The chain couples TRBV6-6 to TRBJ2-3, with a weak D call TRBD2 (6 bases). V lost 8 bases and J 0 bases, leaving 15 bases between the germline ends. Germline V CDR1 and CDR2: MNHNY, SVGAGI (reference sequence). CDR3 length equals 15 residues. DNA of the CDR3: TGTGCCAGCGTCATGGGGGGTAAGAGCACAGATACGCAGTATTTT. The encoded protein is CASVMGGKSTDTQYF.

CDR3 sequence (DNA): TGCAGCGTTGAATCAGGGATCGAGCAGTACTTC. Residues: CSVESGIEQYF. This chain joins TRBV29-1 and TRBJ2-7; D might be TRBD1 (5 bases). The CDR3 has 11 amino acids. The germline V gene encodes CDR1 SQVTM and CDR2 ANQGSEA. V shed 2 bases and J shed 6 bases, with 8 bases lying between them.

This sequence joins TRBV18 and TRBJ1-4; D not resolved. The CDR3 is 16 residues long. Per the germline V gene, CDR1 is KGHSH and CDR2 is LQKENI. The ends were cut back, 2 bases at V and 2 bases at J, with 12 bases in the middle. CDR3 amino acids: CASSPEDFSTNEKLFF. The CDR3, as DNA: TGTGCCAGCTCACCAGAGGATTTCTCTACTAATGAAAAACTGTTTTTT.

The chain uses TRBV5-1 and TRBJ1-2; TRBD1 is a possible D gene (5 bases). The CDR3 is 14 amino acids. Germline lookup yields CDR1 SGHRS and CDR2 YFSETQ. V dropped 7 bases and J dropped 7 bases, with 20 bases sitting between them. CDR3 DNA sequence: TGCGCCAGCTCCGGGGAGGGACCCCTTCTTGGCTACACCTTC. Translation: CASSGEGPLLGYTF.

In this sample, this clone turned up once. The rearrangement uses TRBV28 and TRBJ2-7; 8 nucleotides agree with TRBD1. CDR3 length equals 16 residues. The germline V gene has CDR1 MDHEN and CDR2 SYDVKM. V trimming: 3 bases; J trimming: 3 bases; junction bases outside the gene matches: 10. CDR3 sequence reads: CASSFPPRTGNYEQYF. The CDR3 DNA reads TGTGCCAGCAGTTTCCCCCCCCGGACAGGGAACTACGAGCAGTACTTC.

CDR3 in amino acids: CASSPGGGRANNEQFF. CDR3 DNA sequence: TGTGCCAGCAGCCCAGGAGGTGGACGGGCCAACAATGAGCAGTTCTTC. The chain employs TRBV9 and TRBJ2-1, with D possibly TRBD2 on 5 matching bases. CDR1 and CDR2 (germline): SGDLS, YYNGEE. Trimming removed 4 bases at V and 5 bases at J, with 19 bases between. The CDR3 length is 16 residues.

The genes are TRBV11-1 and TRBJ2-1; 8 bases line up with TRBD2. The CDR3 sequence is 16 residues long. J was trimmed by 7 bases and V by 5 bases; bases with no gene match: 13. Germline V CDR1 and CDR2: SGHAT, FQDESV (reference sequence). CDR3 residues: CASSRIGAGGINEQFF. CDR3 bases: TGTGCCAGCAGCCGCATAGGGGCGGGAGGTATAAATGAGCAGTTCTTC.

This chain joins TRBV7-9 and TRBJ2-3; 10 positions match TRBD2. Germline V gives CDR1 SEHNR, CDR2 FQNEAQ (reference sequence). V was pared by 2 bases and J by 4 bases, with 3 bases of the junction left unmatched. The CDR3 totals 15 residues. As DNA, the CDR3 is TGTGCCAGCAGCTTACAAGCGGGAGGGGCAGATACGCAGTATTTT. It is translated as CASSLQAGGADTQYF.

This clone was seen only a few times. The chain employs TRBV7-3 and TRBJ2-3, with D perhaps matching TRBD1 (5 bases). Germline V gene lookup returns CDR1 SGHTA and CDR2 FQGTGA. The CDR3 length is 15 residues. Trimming removed 1 base at V and 0 bases at J, with 8 bases between. The CDR3 coding sequence is TGTGCCAGCAGCTTAAGCACAGGTAGCACAGATACGCAGTATTTT. Encoded protein: CASSLSTGSTDTQYF.

This clone was detected only a few times. The chain links TRBV5-4 to TRBJ1-2; D perhaps matches TRBD1 (6 bases). Trimming removed 4 bases from V and 8 bases from J, with 15 bases in between. This CDR3 is 13 amino acids long. Germline V gene data show CDR1 as SGHNT and CDR2 as YYREEE (reference sequence). CDR3 residues: CASSALGAGGYTF. CDR3 sequence (DNA): TGTGCCAGCAGCGCCTTGGGGGCTGGCGGCTACACCTTC.

Turning to this clone: At one end, the junction sequence differs from germline, possibly due to a read error. The gene calls are TRBV7-3 and TRBJ2-7; 9 bases align to TRBD2. The CDR3 spans 11 residues. Germline V gene data show CDR1 as SGHTA and CDR2 as FQGTGA. The DNA for the CDR3 is TGTGCCAGCCCCCCCGGTAGCGGGAGCCCCTTC. Protein sequence: CASPPGSGSPF. Supplemented by reference TRBV7-3 and TRBJ2-7, the full variable domain reads GAGVSQTPSNKVTEKGKYVELRCDPISGHTALYWYRQSLGQGPEFLIYFQGTGAADDSGLPNDRFFAVRPEGSVSTLKIQRTERGDSAVYLCASPPGSGSPFGPGTRLTVT.

The chain employs TRBV5-5 and TRBJ1-5; D is possibly TRBD1 (6 bases). Trimming cost V 4 bases and J 0 bases, with 11 bases left between them. Germline values: CDR1 SGHKS, CDR2 YYEKEE (reference sequence). CDR3 size: 15 residues. Here the CDR3 reads CASSPGTHSNQPQHF. The CDR3 DNA is TGTGCCAGCAGCCCCGGGACACATAGCAATCAGCCCCAGCATTTT.